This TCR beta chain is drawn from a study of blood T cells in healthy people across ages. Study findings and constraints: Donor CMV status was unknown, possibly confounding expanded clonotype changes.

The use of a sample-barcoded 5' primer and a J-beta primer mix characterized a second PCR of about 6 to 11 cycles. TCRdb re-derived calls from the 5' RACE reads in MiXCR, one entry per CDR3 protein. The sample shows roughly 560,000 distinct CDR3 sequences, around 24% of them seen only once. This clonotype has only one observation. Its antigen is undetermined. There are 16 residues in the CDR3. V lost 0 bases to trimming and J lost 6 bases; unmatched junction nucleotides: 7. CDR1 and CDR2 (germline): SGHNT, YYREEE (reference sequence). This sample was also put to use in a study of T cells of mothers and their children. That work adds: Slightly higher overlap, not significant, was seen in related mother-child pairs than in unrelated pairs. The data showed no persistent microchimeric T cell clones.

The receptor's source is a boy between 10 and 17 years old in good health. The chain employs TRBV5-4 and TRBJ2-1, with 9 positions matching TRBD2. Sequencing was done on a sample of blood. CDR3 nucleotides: TGTGCCAGCAGCTTGGCGGCTAGCGGGAATGGCAATGAGCAGTTCTTC. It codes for CASSLAASGNGNEQFF.